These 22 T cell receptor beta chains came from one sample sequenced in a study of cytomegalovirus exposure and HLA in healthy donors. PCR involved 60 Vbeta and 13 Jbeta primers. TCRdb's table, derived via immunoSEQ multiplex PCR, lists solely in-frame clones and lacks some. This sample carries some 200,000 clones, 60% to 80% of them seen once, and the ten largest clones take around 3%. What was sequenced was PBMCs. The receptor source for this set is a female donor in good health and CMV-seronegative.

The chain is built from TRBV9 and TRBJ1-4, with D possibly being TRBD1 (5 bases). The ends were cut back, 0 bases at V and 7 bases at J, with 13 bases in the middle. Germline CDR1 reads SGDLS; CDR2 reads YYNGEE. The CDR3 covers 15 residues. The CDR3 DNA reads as TGTGCCAGCAGCGTAGGCAGGTCAGGGTCTGAAAAACTGTTTTTT. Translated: CASSVGRSGSEKLFF.

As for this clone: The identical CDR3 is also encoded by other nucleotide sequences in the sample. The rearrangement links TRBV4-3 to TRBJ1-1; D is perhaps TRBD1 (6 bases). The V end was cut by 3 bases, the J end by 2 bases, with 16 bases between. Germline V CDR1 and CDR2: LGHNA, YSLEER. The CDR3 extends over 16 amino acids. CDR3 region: CASSQAGQHANTEAFF. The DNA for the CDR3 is TGCGCCAGCAGCCAGGCCGGACAGCATGCTAACACTGAAGCTTTCTTT.

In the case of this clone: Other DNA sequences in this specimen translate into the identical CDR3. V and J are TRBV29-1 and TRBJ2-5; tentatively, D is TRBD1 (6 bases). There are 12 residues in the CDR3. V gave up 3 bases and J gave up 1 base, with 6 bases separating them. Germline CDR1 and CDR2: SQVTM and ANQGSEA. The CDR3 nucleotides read TGCAGCGTTGACAGGGGCCAAGAGACCCAGTACTTC. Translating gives CSVDRGQETQYF.

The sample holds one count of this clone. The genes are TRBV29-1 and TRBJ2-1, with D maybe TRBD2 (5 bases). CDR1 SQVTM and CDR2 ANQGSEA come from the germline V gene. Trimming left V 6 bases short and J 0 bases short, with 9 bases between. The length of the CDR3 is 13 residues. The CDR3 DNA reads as TGCAGCGTAGCGGTGAGCTCCTACAATGAGCAGTTCTTC. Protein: CSVAVSSYNEQFF.

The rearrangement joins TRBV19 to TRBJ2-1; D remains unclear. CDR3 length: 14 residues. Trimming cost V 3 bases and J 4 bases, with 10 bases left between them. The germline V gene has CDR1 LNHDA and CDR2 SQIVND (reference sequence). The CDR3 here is CASSMAADYNEQFF. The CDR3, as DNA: TGTGCCAGTAGTATGGCGGCGGATTACAATGAGCAGTTCTTC.

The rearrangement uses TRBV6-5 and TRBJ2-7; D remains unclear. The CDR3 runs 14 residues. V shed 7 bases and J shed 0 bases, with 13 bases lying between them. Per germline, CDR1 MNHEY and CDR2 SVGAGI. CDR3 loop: CASTEAISSYEQYF. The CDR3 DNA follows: TGTGCCAGCACTGAAGCGATTAGCTCCTACGAGCAGTACTTC.

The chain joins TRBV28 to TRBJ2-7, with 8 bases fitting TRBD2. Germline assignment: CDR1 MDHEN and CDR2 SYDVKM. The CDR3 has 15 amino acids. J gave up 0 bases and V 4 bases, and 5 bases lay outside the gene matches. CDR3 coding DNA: TGTGCCAGCAGTTCCTCCGCGGGGGGCTCCTACGAGCAGTACTTC. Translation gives CASSSSAGGSYEQYF.

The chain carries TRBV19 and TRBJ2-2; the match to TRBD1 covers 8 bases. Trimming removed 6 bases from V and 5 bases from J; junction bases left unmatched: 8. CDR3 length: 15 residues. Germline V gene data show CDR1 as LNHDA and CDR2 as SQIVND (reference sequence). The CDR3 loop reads CASRTDRAGTGELFF. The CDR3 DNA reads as TGTGCCAGTAGGACGGACAGGGCGGGAACCGGGGAGCTGTTTTTT.

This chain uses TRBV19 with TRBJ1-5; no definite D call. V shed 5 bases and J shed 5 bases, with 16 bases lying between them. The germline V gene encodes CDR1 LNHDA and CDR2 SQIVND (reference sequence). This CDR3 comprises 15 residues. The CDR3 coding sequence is TGTGCCAGTAGTCTCCCGGCAGGCCGGCATCAGCCCCAGCATTTT. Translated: CASSLPAGRHQPQHF.

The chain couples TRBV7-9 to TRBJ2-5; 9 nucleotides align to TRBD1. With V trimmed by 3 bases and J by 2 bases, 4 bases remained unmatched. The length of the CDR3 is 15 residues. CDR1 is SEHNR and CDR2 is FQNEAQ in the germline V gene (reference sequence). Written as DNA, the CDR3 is TGTGCCAGCAGCTTGTTGGGGACAGGGCAAGAGACCCAGTACTTC. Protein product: CASSLLGTGQETQYF.

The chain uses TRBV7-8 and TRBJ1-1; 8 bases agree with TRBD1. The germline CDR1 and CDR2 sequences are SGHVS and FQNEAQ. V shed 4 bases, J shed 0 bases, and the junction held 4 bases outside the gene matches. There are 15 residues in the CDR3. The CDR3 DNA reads TGTGCCAGCAGCTCCCAACAGGGGGTGAACACTGAAGCTTTCTTT. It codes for CASSSQQGVNTEAFF.

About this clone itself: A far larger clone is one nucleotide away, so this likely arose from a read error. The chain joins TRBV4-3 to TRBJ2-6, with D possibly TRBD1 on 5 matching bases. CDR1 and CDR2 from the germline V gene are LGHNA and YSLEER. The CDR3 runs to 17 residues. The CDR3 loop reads CASSQDQSSSGANVLSF. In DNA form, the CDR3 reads TGCGCCAGCAGCCAAGATCAGTCCTCCTCTGGGGCCAACGTCCTGTCTTTC.

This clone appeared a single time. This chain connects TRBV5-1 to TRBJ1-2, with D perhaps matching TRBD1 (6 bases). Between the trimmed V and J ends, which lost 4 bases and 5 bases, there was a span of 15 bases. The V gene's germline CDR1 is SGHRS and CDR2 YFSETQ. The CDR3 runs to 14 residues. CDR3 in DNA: TGCGCCAGCAGCCTGGACGGGACACCTTATGGCTACACCTTC. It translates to CASSLDGTPYGYTF.

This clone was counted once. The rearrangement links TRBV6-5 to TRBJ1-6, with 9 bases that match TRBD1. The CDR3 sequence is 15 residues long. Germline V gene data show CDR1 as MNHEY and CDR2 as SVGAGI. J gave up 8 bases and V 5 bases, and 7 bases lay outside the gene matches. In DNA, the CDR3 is TGTGCCAGCAGTGGTCCGGGACAGGGTTATTCACCCCTCCACTTT. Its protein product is CASSGPGQGYSPLHF.

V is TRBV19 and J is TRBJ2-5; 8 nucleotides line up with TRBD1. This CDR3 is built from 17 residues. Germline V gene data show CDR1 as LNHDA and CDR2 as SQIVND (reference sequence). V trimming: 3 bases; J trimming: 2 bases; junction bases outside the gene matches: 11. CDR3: CASSIPGQGGEQETQYF. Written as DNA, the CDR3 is TGTGCCAGTAGTATCCCAGGACAGGGAGGAGAGCAAGAGACCCAGTACTTC.

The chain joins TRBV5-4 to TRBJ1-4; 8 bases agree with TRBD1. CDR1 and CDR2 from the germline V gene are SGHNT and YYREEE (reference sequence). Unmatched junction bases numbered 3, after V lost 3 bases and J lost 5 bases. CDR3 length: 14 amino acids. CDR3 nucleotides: TGTGCCAGCAGCTGGACAGGGAGAAATGAAAAACTGTTTTTT. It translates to CASSWTGRNEKLFF.

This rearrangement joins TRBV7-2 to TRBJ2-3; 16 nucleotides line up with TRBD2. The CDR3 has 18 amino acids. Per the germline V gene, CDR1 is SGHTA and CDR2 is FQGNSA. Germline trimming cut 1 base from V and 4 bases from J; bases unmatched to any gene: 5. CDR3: CASSLGPGLAGGADTQYF. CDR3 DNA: TGTGCCAGCAGCTTAGGCCCGGGACTAGCGGGGGGGGCAGATACGCAGTATTTT.

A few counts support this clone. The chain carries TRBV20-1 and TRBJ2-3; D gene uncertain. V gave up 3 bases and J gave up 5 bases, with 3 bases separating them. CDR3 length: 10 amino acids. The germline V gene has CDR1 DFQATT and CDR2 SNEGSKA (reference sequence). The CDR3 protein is CSASRDTQYF. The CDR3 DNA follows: TGCAGTGCTAGTAGAGATACGCAGTATTTT.

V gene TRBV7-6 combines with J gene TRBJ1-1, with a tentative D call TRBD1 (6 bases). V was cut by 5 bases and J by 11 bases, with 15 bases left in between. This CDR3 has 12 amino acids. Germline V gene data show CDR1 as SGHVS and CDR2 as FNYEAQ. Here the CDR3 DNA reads TGTGCCAGCAGCCCAGCGGTGGGGGCGGCTTTCTTT. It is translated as CASSPAVGAAFF.

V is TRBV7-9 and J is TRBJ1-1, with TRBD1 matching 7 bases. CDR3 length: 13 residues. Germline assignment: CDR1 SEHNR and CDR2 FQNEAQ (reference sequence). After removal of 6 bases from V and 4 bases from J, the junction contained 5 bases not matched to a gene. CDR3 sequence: CASRLQGITEAFF. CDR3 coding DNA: TGTGCCAGCAGGTTACAGGGGATCACTGAAGCTTTCTTT.

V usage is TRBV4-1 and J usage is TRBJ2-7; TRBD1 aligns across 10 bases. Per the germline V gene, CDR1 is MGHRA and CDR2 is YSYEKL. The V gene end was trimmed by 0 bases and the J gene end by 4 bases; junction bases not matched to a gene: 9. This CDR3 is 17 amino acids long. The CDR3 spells CASSQDGFGTGDYEQYF. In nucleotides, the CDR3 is TGCGCCAGCAGCCAAGACGGGTTCGGGACAGGGGATTACGAGCAGTACTTC.

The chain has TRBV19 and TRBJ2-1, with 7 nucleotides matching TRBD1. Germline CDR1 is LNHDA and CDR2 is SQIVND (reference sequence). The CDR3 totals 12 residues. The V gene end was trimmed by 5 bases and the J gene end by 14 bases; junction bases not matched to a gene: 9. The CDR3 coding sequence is TGTGCCAGTAGTCCCACCGGGACAGAGAAGTTCTTC. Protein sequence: CASSPTGTEKFF.